Below are 27 T cell receptor beta chains sequenced from a single sample in a study of T cells in Graves' hyperthyroidism and ophthalmopathy. The TCR beta CDR3 regions underwent amplification using RNA transcripts as the source. The TCR CDR3 was amplified in a first-round RT-PCR using the HTBI primer set. TCRdb itself ran the multiplex PCR reads through MiXCR, one entry per CDR3 protein. This sample has about 580,000 distinct CDR3 sequences, with 14% found just once. The sequenced material came from blood. Receptors were obtained from a woman in her 30s with Graves' hyperthyroidism that later progressed to Graves' ophthalmopathy.

This clonotype appeared many times. The rearrangement uses TRBV29-1 and TRBJ1-2, with TRBD1 as a possible D gene (6 bases). The V end was cut by 6 bases, the J end by 4 bases, with 15 bases between. The germline gives CDR1 SQVTM, CDR2 ANQGSEA. The CDR3 has 13 amino acids. The CDR3 reads CSVSGASTYGYTF. CDR3 in DNA: TGCAGCGTATCAGGGGCCAGCACCTATGGCTACACCTTC. The full variable domain, its missing parts supplied by reference TRBV29-1 and TRBJ1-2, is SAVISQKPSRDICQRGTSLTIQCQVDSQVTMMFWYRQQPGQSLTLIATANQGSEATYESGFVIDKFPISRPNLTFSTLTVSNMSPEDSSIYLCSVSGASTYGYTFGSGTRLTVV.

V and J are TRBV27 and TRBJ2-7; no reliable D call. Trimming pared 2 bases from V and 1 base from J, leaving 15 bases between. This CDR3 is built from 16 residues. The germline V gene has CDR1 MNHEY and CDR2 SMNVEV (reference sequence). In DNA, the CDR3 is TGTGCCAGCAGTTTAACCGGGTCATGGAGTTCCTACGAGCAGTACTTC. Its protein is CASSLTGSWSSYEQYF.

This clonotype occurred many times. The genes are TRBV5-5 and TRBJ1-2, with D possibly being TRBD1 (5 bases). CDR3 length: 14 residues. The V end lost 4 bases, the J end lost 0 bases, and 10 bases lay between the germline ends. Germline V CDR1 and CDR2: SGHKS, YYEKEE (reference sequence). The CDR3 reads CASSPPGANYGYTF. The CDR3 nucleotides are TGTGCCAGCAGCCCGCCGGGGGCTAACTATGGCTACACCTTC.

J is TRBJ2-5 and V is TRBV6-1; weak D call: TRBD2 (6 bases). CDR1 is MNHNS, CDR2 SASEGT, per germline. The ends were cut back, 6 bases at V and 13 bases at J, with 24 bases in the middle. The length of the CDR3 is 14 residues. The CDR3 is CASRRRDLTDQGYF. CDR3 DNA sequence: TGTGCCAGCAGGAGGAGGGATTTAACAGACCAAGGGTACTTC.

The chain employs TRBV6-5 and TRBJ1-1, with D possibly being TRBD1 (5 bases). Germline V gene sequence: CDR1 MNHEY, CDR2 SVGAGI. The CDR3 extends over 15 amino acids. The V end was cut by 2 bases, the J end by 0 bases, with 10 bases between. The CDR3 sequence is CASSYRQPVNTEAFF. The DNA of the CDR3 is TGTGCCAGCAGTTACCGACAGCCGGTGAACACTGAAGCTTTCTTT.

With regard to this clonotype: A read error may produce the germline difference seen at one junction end. This chain links TRBV20-1 with TRBJ1-5; 10 bases line up with TRBD1. The CDR3 spans 15 residues. Germline-derived CDR1 and CDR2 are DFQATT and SNEGSKA (reference sequence). CDR3: CSARGGTGVGQPQHF. In DNA, the CDR3 is TGCAGTGCGAGAGGTGGGACAGGGGTGGGTCAGCCCCAGCATTTT.

This clonotype has ten or more counts. The V and J genes are TRBV5-8 and TRBJ2-3; 11 bases align to TRBD2. This CDR3 is built from 17 residues. Germline lookup yields CDR1 SGHTS and CDR2 YDEGEE. V was pared by 4 bases and J by 6 bases, with 13 bases of the junction left unmatched. DNA of the CDR3: TGTGCCAGCAGCACCCGCCCTGGACTAGCGGGCGGCGATACGCAGTATTTT. Encoded protein: CASSTRPGLAGGDTQYF.

CDR3 sequence: CASSLVSQGRQPQHF. The CDR3 DNA follows: TGTGCCAGCAGCTTAGTTTCTCAGGGTCGTCAGCCCCAGCATTTT. V usage is TRBV7-2 and J usage is TRBJ1-5, with D tentatively TRBD1 (5 bases). This CDR3 is built from 15 residues. With 1 base removed from V and 6 bases from J, the gap between germline ends came to 13 bases. Germline V gene data show CDR1 as SGHTA and CDR2 as FQGNSA. Variable domain in full (rest from reference TRBV7-2 and TRBJ1-5): GAGVSQSPSNKVTEKGKDVELRCDPISGHTALYWYRQSLGQGLEFLIYFQGNSAPDKSGLPSDRFSAERTGGSVSTLTIQRTQQEDSAVYLCASSLVSQGRQPQHFGDGTRLSIL.

This clonotype was picked up many times. The chain links TRBV12-3 or TRBV12-4 to TRBJ2-4; TRBD2 is a possible D gene (5 bases). There are 13 residues in the CDR3. V lost 7 bases and J lost 6, with 13 bases in between. CDR3 DNA sequence: TGTGCCAGCAATAAACAAGGAGGAAACATTCAGTACTTC. It translates to CASNKQGGNIQYF.

This clonotype appeared many times. This chain connects TRBV12-3 or TRBV12-4 to TRBJ2-3; TRBD2 matches 9 bases. J gave up 14 bases and V 6 bases, and 9 bases lay outside the gene matches. The CDR3 loop spans 12 amino acids. CDR3 region: CASSSLRAGGYF. As DNA, the CDR3 is TGTGCCAGCAGCTCACTCCGAGCGGGAGGGTATTTT.

This clonotype came up many times. The chain recombines TRBV7-3 with TRBJ2-3; D call uncertain. Germline CDR1 reads SGHTA; CDR2 reads FQGTGA. This CDR3 is built from 15 residues. Trimming took 5 bases from V and 1 from J, leaving 13 bases between them. The CDR3 sequence: CASSAAVLGTDTQYF. CDR3 coding DNA: TGTGCCAGCAGCGCCGCTGTCCTGGGCACAGATACGCAGTATTTT.

This clonotype showed up many times. The chain combines TRBV5-1 with TRBJ1-2, with unresolved D. CDR1 SGHRS and CDR2 YFSETQ come from the germline V gene. Trimming shortened V by 5 bases and J by 1 base, and 12 bases separated the two germline ends. The CDR3 runs 14 residues. The CDR3 here is CASSTDGFNYGYTF. For the CDR3, the DNA is TGCGCCAGCAGTACCGACGGGTTTAACTATGGCTACACCTTC.

This clonotype was detected many times. The chain employs TRBV11-2 and TRBJ1-2, with D tentatively TRBD1 (5 bases). V lost 4 bases and J lost 4, with 13 bases in between. Per germline, CDR1 SGHAT and CDR2 FQNNGV. CDR3 length: 14 residues. The CDR3 is CASSSLSGTYGYTF. CDR3 nucleotide sequence: TGTGCCAGCAGCTCGCTCTCAGGGACCTATGGCTACACCTTC.

The sample holds many counts of this clonotype. At one end the junction does not follow the germline gene, possibly because of a read error. The rearrangement uses TRBV6-1 and TRBJ1-1; the match to TRBD1 covers 7 bases. Germline lookup yields CDR1 MNHNS and CDR2 SASEGT. The CDR3 is made up of 14 amino acids. The CDR3 DNA reads as TGTGCCAGCAGGCCGGGACAGATGAAGACTGAAGCTTTCTTT. This gives the protein CASRPGQMKTEAFF.

This clonotype was counted at least ten times. V and J are TRBV3-1 and TRBJ1-4; D gene ambiguous. CDR3 length: 18 residues. Trimming cost V 0 bases and J 0 bases, with 14 bases left between them. Germline V gene data show CDR1 as LGHDT and CDR2 as YNNKEL (reference sequence). CDR3 in DNA: TGTGCCAGCAGCCAAGATTTTGCCAGGACTGCAACTAATGAAAAACTGTTTTTT. Encoded protein: CASSQDFARTATNEKLFF.

This clonotype was found many times. The chain has TRBV10-3 and TRBJ2-5; D not resolved. The CDR3 has 13 amino acids. Germline V gene data show CDR1 as ENHRY and CDR2 as SYGVKD. V shed 0 bases and J shed 5 bases, with 7 bases lying between them. CDR3 coding DNA: TGTGCCATCAGTGAGTCCCCGGTGGAGACCCAGTACTTC. It specifies CAISESPVETQYF.

There are many counts of this clonotype. This sequence joins TRBV7-8 and TRBJ2-1; 10 bases fit TRBD1. This CDR3 is built from 21 residues. The V gene's germline CDR1 is SGHVS and CDR2 FQNEAQ. J was trimmed by 8 bases and V by 5 bases; bases with no gene match: 27. CDR3 bases: TGTGCCAGCAGCCCTAACCCCACGAGAAGACTCACCGGGACAGGGGATCATGAGCAGTTCTTC. Its translation: CASSPNPTRRLTGTGDHEQFF.

Many counts were recorded for this clonotype. The rearrangement joins TRBV24-1 to TRBJ2-1, with 8 bases identical to TRBD2. Germline V gene sequence: CDR1 KGHDR, CDR2 SFDVKD. The CDR3 is made up of 17 amino acids. Germline trimming cut 3 bases from V and 3 bases from J; bases unmatched to any gene: 9. The CDR3 loop is CATSDPGRSGSYNEQFF. The CDR3 DNA sequence: TGTGCCACCAGTGATCCTGGGAGAAGCGGGAGCTACAATGAGCAGTTCTTC.

Many counts were recorded for this clonotype. The chain links TRBV19 to TRBJ2-7, with TRBD1 identical over 8 bases. V gave up 9 bases and J gave up 2 bases; unmatched junction bases: 9. Germline V gene lookup returns CDR1 LNHDA and CDR2 SQIVND (reference sequence). The CDR3 spans 14 residues. CDR3 coding DNA: TGTGCCAGCAGCACTGGACAGGGAACCTACGAGCAGTACTTC. Its protein product is CASSTGQGTYEQYF.

This clonotype was detected a few times. The genes are TRBV11-2 and TRBJ2-7, with no clear D. CDR1 is SGHAT and CDR2 is FQNNGV in the germline V gene. This CDR3 spans 13 amino acids. The V end was cut by 0 bases, the J end by 7 bases, with 10 bases between. CDR3 nucleotides: TGTGCCAGCAGCTTAGAAGTAGCCCGGGAGCAGTACTTC. Translating it yields CASSLEVAREQYF. The full variable domain, rest sourced from reference TRBV11-2 and TRBJ2-7, is EAGVAQSPRYKIIEKRQSVAFWCNPISGHATLYWYQQILGQGPKLLIQFQNNGVVDDSQLPKDRFSAERLKGVDSTLKIQPAKLEDSAVYLCASSLEVAREQYFGPGTRLTVT.

A note on this clonotype: A read error may account for a junction end that differs from germline. The chain is built from TRBV3-1 and TRBJ2-2; 7 bases line up with TRBD2. The length of the CDR3 is 15 residues. The germline CDR1 and CDR2 sequences are LGHDT and YNNKEL (reference sequence). The DNA of the CDR3 is TGTGCCAGCAGCCGCGGGGGTAGTGGCACCGGGGAGCTGGTTTTT. It translates to CASSRGGSGTGELVF.

This clonotype was seen repeatedly, ten times or more. The rearrangement links TRBV11-2 to TRBJ2-7; D possibly corresponds to TRBD2 (6 bases). This CDR3 has 12 amino acids. With 6 bases removed from V and 3 bases from J, the gap between germline ends came to 9 bases. Germline-derived CDR1 and CDR2 are SGHAT and FQNNGV. The CDR3 here is CASRGGLYEQYF. The CDR3 coding sequence is TGTGCCAGCAGGGGAGGTCTCTACGAGCAGTACTTC.

This rearrangement joins TRBV30 to TRBJ2-1, with TRBD2 matching 7 bases. The V and J ends lost 0 bases and 6 bases, in that order; junction bases with no gene match: 5. The germline gives CDR1 GTSNPN, CDR2 SVGIG (reference sequence). This CDR3 has 14 amino acids. The CDR3 nucleotides are TGTGCCTGGAGTGTACAGCTAGCGGCCAATGAGCAGTTCTTC. This sequence encodes CAWSVQLAANEQFF.

In this sample, this clonotype turned up many times. The genes are TRBV28 and TRBJ1-2; maybe TRBD1 (5 bases). The CDR3 consists of 21 residues. The germline gives CDR1 MDHEN, CDR2 SYDVKM. Trimming took off 4 bases at V and 9 bases at J, with 39 bases between the two ends. CDR3 nucleotides: TGTGCCAGCAGTTCCCGGGGGGAATGGGGATTTTGGTCTACAGGCGGGATCCGCTACACCTTC. It specifies CASSSRGEWGFWSTGGIRYTF.

This clonotype was counted between two and nine times. V gene TRBV18 combines with J gene TRBJ1-2, with a possible D match to TRBD1 (5 bases). This CDR3 is 13 amino acids long. Trimming removed 6 bases from V and 8 bases from J, with 16 bases in between. The germline gives CDR1 KGHSH, CDR2 LQKENI. The CDR3 protein is CASSLSDSRGYTF. In DNA form, the CDR3 reads TGTGCCAGCTCCTTATCAGACAGTCGAGGCTACACCTTC.

This clonotype appeared a single time. Since no conserved phenylalanine or tryptophan closes the CDR3, a read error is the likely cause. The V and J genes are TRBV11-3 and TRBJ2-3; D might be TRBD2 (5 bases). V dropped 2 bases and J dropped 3 bases, with 6 bases sitting between them. Germline values: CDR1 SGHNT, CDR2 YENEEA. The CDR3 has 13 residues. The CDR3 is CASSLSGTDTQYL. As DNA, the CDR3 is TGTGCCAGCAGCTTAAGCGGAACAGATACGCAGTATCTT.

This clonotype was seen many times. V and J are TRBV5-6 and TRBJ1-1; D perhaps matches TRBD1 (6 bases). Trimming stripped 2 bases from V and 3 bases from J, with 11 bases between. The CDR3 is 14 amino acids. Germline CDR1 reads SGHDT; CDR2 reads YYEEEE. The CDR3 region is CASSFSAGDTEAFF. The CDR3 DNA sequence: TGTGCCAGCAGCTTCAGTGCAGGGGACACTGAAGCTTTCTTT.